The clone carrying this T cell receptor (beta chain) was counted at least ten times. No antigen is known for it. Profiling of TCR beta VDJ combinations and CDR3 sequences used genomic DNA as template. TCRdb itself ran the reads through MiXCR, one entry per CDR3 protein. This table holds about 270,000 distinct CDR3 sequences, about 56% found once. The data belong to a study of CD8+CD57+ T cells in acquired aplastic anemia. Study as a whole: On average, sorted CD4+ and CD8+ cells gave 3 to 4 ug of DNA. Study results and caveats: Patients and controls turned out to have 25 to 30 CD8+ CDR3 sequences in common.

Germline-derived CDR1 and CDR2 are MRHNA and SNTAGT. The CDR3 runs to 16 residues. The V and J ends lost 1 base and 7 bases, in that order; junction bases with no gene match: 7. This TCR derives from a human donor with severe aplastic anemia or a healthy control (not recorded which). Sequencing was carried out using sorted CD4+, CD8+, or CD8+CD57+ T cells (not recorded which) from PBMCs. The rearrangement links TRBV6-4 to TRBJ2-1; 10 nucleotides align to TRBD2. CDR3 in DNA: TGTGCCAGCAGTGACTGGGCAGCGGGGGGGAAGAATGAGCAGTTCTTC. This codes for CASSDWAAGGKNEQFF.